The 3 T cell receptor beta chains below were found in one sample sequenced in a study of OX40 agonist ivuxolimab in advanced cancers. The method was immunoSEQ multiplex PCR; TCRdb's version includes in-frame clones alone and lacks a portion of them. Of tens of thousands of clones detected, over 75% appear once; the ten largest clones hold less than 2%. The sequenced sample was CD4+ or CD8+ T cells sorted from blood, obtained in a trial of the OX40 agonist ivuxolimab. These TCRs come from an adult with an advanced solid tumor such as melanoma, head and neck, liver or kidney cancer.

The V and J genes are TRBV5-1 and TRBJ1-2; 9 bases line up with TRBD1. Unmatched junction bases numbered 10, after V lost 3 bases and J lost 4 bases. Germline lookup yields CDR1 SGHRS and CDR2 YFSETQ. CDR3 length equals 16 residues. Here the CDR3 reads CASSSNPGQGGYGYTF. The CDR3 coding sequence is TGCGCCAGCAGCTCAAACCCGGGACAGGGAGGCTATGGCTACACCTTC.

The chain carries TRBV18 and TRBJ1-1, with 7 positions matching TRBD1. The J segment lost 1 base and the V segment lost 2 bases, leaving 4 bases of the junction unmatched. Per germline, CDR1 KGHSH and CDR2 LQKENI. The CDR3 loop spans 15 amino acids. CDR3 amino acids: CASSPTGETNTEAFF. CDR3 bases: TGTGCCAGCTCACCAACAGGGGAAACGAACACTGAAGCTTTCTTT.

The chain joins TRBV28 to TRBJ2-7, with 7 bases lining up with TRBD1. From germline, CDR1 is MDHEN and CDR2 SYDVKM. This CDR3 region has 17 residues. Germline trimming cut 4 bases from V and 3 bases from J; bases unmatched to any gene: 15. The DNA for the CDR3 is TGTGCCAGCAGTTGGAGACAGGGTTCCCCTGGGTACTACGAGCAGTACTTC. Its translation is CASSWRQGSPGYYEQYF.